This section outlines one T cell receptor (beta chain) sequence together with its context. It lacks a known antigen. Base qualities are missing; no much larger clone stands one base away. The source of the sample is a study of T cell clonotyping in hematopoietic cell transplantation (dated by TCRdb to the early 2020s). Notes on the research overall: A total of roughly 130 blood samples were collected in the study from around 40 consecutive transplant recipients and their related donors. Patient recruitment ran from 2015 to early 2017, and follow-up continued until September 2020 or death. Findings and caveats that apply to the study as a whole: Recipient repertoires showed only a small fraction of overlap with donor repertoires, and over 97% appeared de novo at the given depth. Inverse Simpson Index values from donors and from recipients before transplant predicted broader TCR repertoire diversity after transplant. The sample size was limited, and CD4 and CD8 repertoire contributions could not be separated because cells were not sorted. After transplant, TCR diversity in recipients dropped, and pathologically expanded clonotypes climbed progressively between day 30 and day 180.

From a lookup of the germline V gene, CDR1 and CDR2 are MRHNA and SNTAGT. There are 13 amino acids in the CDR3, from cysteine to phenylalanine inclusive. The sequence is cut down to CDR3 DNA, 39 bases in frame from base 1. V is pared back by 0 bases and J by 6 bases, with 8 bases lying between the germline termini. The immunoSEQ assay, a bias-controlled multiplex PCR with V- and J-specific primers, was used to amplify TCR beta CDR3 regions from genomic DNA. A second PCR step added a proprietary barcode and Illumina adapter sequences to the CDR3 amplicons. An Illumina MiSeq instrument was used to sequence the CDR3 libraries. The study's processing was this. Export and quality control were done with immunoSEQ Analyzer 3.0, while downstream analyses used R Bioconductor and Immunarch. Repertoire metrics were calculated using only productive rearrangements within the normalized downsampled data set. In the normalized cohort, a clonotype counted as pathologically expanded if the clonotype was larger than 5 templates. Repertoire diversity was measured with the Inverse Simpson Index. To capture all clonotypes, the CMV-specificity analyses were run on the non-normalized data set. TCRdb holds this immuneACCESS table with in-frame rearrangements only. Some clones are missing; in checked studies, unresolved V genes explain under half, and the rest has no known cause. The DNA was the basis for D and trimming; V, J and clone size are from that table. The sample table lists tens of thousands of clones, approximately 94% of them with a count of one. The ten largest clones add up to 0.85% to 0.9% of the sample.

For TCR beta sequencing, blood samples came from the related transplant donors. Nuclei Lysis Solution was used to extract genomic DNA from fresh or cryopreserved unfractionated peripheral blood mononuclear cells. The V gene is TRBV6-4 and the J gene is TRBJ1-2; a confident D gene designation cannot be given. The source material was peripheral blood mononuclear cells. This clonotype was sampled from a woman aged 45-65 years in good health. Some clones in this sample may be carry-over from other donors' samples. The nucleotide sequence reads as follows: TGTGCCAGCAGTGACTCGATGGGGAATGGCTACACCTTC. It codes for CASSDSMGNGYTF.